This T cell receptor beta chain was sequenced in a study of T cell repertoires in cytomegalovirus infection. Worth noting for this clonotype: Antigen: not known.

Each CDR3 protein gets one entry after TCRdb re-called the reads with MiXCR. The sample records about 400,000 distinct CDR3 sequences, roughly 34% being singletons. Trimming pared 8 bases from V and 2 bases from J, leaving 13 bases between. The CDR3 length is 13 residues. Germline CDR1 reads SGHNT; CDR2 reads YYREEE (reference sequence). The receptor's source is a human donor in good health (CMV status not recorded). Some clones in this sample may be carry-over from other donors' samples. This material consisted of cultured PBMCs, taken from culture after CMV antigen stimulation. The chain links TRBV5-4 to TRBJ1-1; a possible D gene is TRBD1 (5 bases). Here the CDR3 reads CASYEQVNTEAFF. The CDR3 nucleotides read TGTGCCAGTTATGAACAGGTTAACACTGAAGCTTTCTTT.